The 21 T cell receptor beta chains listed next were all sequenced from one sample in a study of cytomegalovirus exposure and HLA in healthy donors. The PCR used 60 Vbeta and 13 Jbeta primers. The method was immunoSEQ multiplex PCR; TCRdb's version includes in-frame clones alone and lacks a portion of them. The sample has about 150,000 clones, 77% seen once. The sequencing input was PBMCs. The receptors come from a woman aged 25 to 39 in good health and CMV-seropositive.

The genes are TRBV6-5 and TRBJ2-1, with D tentatively TRBD2 (5 bases). V lost 5 bases and J 2 bases, leaving 13 bases between the germline ends. This CDR3 spans 15 amino acids. Germline CDR1 is MNHEY and CDR2 is SVGAGI. CDR3 in DNA: TGTGCCAGCAGTCGAGCGGAGAAGACCTACAATGAGCAGTTCTTC. This codes for CASSRAEKTYNEQFF.

The chain uses TRBV5-1 and TRBJ2-5; D is perhaps TRBD2 (6 bases). Germline CDR1 reads SGHRS; CDR2 reads YFSETQ. CDR3 size: 14 residues. Deletions cut 0 bases from V and 5 bases from J, with 11 bases between. CDR3 coding DNA: TGCGCCAGCAGCTTGGCCGGGGGAGAGGAGACCCAGTACTTC. Amino acids: CASSLAGGEETQYF. Full variable domain (outside the CDR3, taken from reference TRBV5-1 and TRBJ2-5): KAGVTQTPRYLIKTRGQQVTLSCSPISGHRSVSWYQQTPGQGLQFLFEYFSETQRNKGNFPGRFSGRQFSNSRSEMNVSTLELGDSALYLCASSLAGGEETQYFGPGTRLLVL.

A note on this clone: This sample includes further DNA sequences coding for the same CDR3. The J gene is TRBJ2-7, the V gene TRBV28; no reliable D call. CDR1 and CDR2 (germline): MDHEN, SYDVKM. The CDR3 consists of 13 residues. The V and J ends lost 3 bases and 2 bases respectively, with 8 bases between them. In DNA form, the CDR3 reads TGTGCCAGCAGTTTTACAGCAGCCTACGAGCAGTACTTC. Its translation: CASSFTAAYEQYF.

The chain recombines TRBV7-7 with TRBJ1-4, with D possibly being TRBD1 (6 bases). The CDR3 length is 14 residues. Germline CDR1 reads SSHAT; CDR2 reads FNYEAQ (reference sequence). Trimming took off 1 base at V and 5 bases at J, with 8 bases between the two ends. The CDR3 DNA reads as TGTGCCAGCAGCTTAGGGACAGAGAATGAAAAACTGTTTTTT. As protein: CASSLGTENEKLFF.

The V gene is TRBV21-1, the J gene TRBJ1-1. TRBV21-1 is tagged as a pseudogene. There are 12 residues in the CDR3. For the CDR3, the DNA is TGTGCCAGCAGCAAAGGGGAGTTTGAAGCTTTCTTT. Encoded protein: CASSKGEFEAFF.

This chain joins TRBV7-6 and TRBJ1-2; TRBD1 aligns across 9 bases. The V gene end was trimmed by 5 bases and the J gene end by 3 bases; junction bases not matched to a gene: 10. This CDR3 has 16 amino acids. Germline V CDR1 and CDR2: SGHVS, FNYEAQ. The DNA for the CDR3 is TGTGCCAGCAGCGTACTACAGGGGGCGGGGGACTATGGCTACACCTTC. It codes for CASSVLQGAGDYGYTF.

CDR3 amino acids: CASSYPREKLFF. For the CDR3, the DNA is TGTGCCAGCAGTTACCCCAGGGAAAAACTGTTTTTT. V gene TRBV6-6 combines with J gene TRBJ1-4; D gene uncertain. V was pared by 2 bases and J by 8 bases, with 6 bases between. The CDR3 extends over 12 amino acids. Germline CDR1 is MNHNY and CDR2 is SVGAGI (reference sequence).

Here the CDR3 DNA reads TGTGCCACCAGCAGAGATCGGTACGAGCAGTACTTC. Protein sequence: CATSRDRYEQYF. The chain links TRBV15 to TRBJ2-7; D remains ambiguous. The germline V gene has CDR1 LNHNV and CDR2 YYDKDF (reference sequence). The length of the CDR3 is 12 residues. V was cut by 0 bases and J by 4 bases, with 4 bases left in between. The complete variable domain, with remaining parts taken from reference TRBV15 and TRBJ2-7, reads DAMVIQNPRYQVTQFGKPVTLSCSQTLNHNVMYWYQQKSSQAPKLLFHYYDKDFNNEADTPDNFQSRRPNTSFCFLDIRSPGLGDTAMYLCATSRDRYEQYFGPGTRLTVT.

This clone was picked up a small number of times. V gene TRBV15 combines with J gene TRBJ2-5; D is perhaps TRBD1 (5 bases). Germline CDR1 is LNHNV and CDR2 is YYDKDF (reference sequence). V lost 0 bases and J lost 5, with 7 bases in between. This CDR3 comprises 13 residues. The CDR3 is CATSRDYRETQYF. CDR3 coding DNA: TGTGCCACCAGCAGAGATTACAGGGAGACCCAGTACTTC. Combining the CDR3 with reference TRBV15 and TRBJ2-5 gives the whole variable domain DAMVIQNPRYQVTQFGKPVTLSCSQTLNHNVMYWYQQKSSQAPKLLFHYYDKDFNNEADTPDNFQSRRPNTSFCFLDIRSPGLGDTAMYLCATSRDYRETQYFGPGTRLLVL.

The chain couples TRBV12-5 to TRBJ2-5, with D tentatively TRBD2 (5 bases). Trimming stripped 5 bases from V and 2 bases from J, with 15 bases between. This CDR3 contains 15 residues. The germline gives CDR1 LGHNT, CDR2 FRNRAP. Here the CDR3 reads CASGPGSDLQETQYF. Here the CDR3 DNA reads TGTGCTAGTGGTCCGGGGTCGGACTTACAAGAGACCCAGTACTTC.

V is TRBV10-1 and J is TRBJ2-3; D gene ambiguous. Germline CDR1 WNHNN, CDR2 SYGVQD (reference sequence). The germline V and J ends were trimmed by 3 bases and 2 bases, with 6 bases remaining between them. The CDR3 totals 13 residues. For the CDR3, the DNA is TGCGCCAGCAGTGAAGAGTTCACAGATACGCAGTATTTT. Protein product: CASSEEFTDTQYF.

V gene TRBV18 combines with J gene TRBJ2-2; D possibly corresponds to TRBD1 (5 bases). CDR1 is KGHSH and CDR2 is LQKENI in the germline V gene. This CDR3 comprises 15 residues. Trimming pared 3 bases from V and 4 bases from J, leaving 12 bases between. The CDR3 reads CASSPRSGATGELFF. The CDR3 region has the DNA TGTGCCAGCTCACCCCGGAGTGGGGCCACCGGGGAGCTGTTTTTT.

J is TRBJ2-4 and V is TRBV30; a weak D match, TRBD2 (5 bases). CDR1 is GTSNPN and CDR2 is SVGIG in the germline V gene (reference sequence). V lost 5 bases, J lost 0 bases, and 5 bases lay in between. The CDR3 is made up of 12 amino acids. As DNA, the CDR3 is TGTGCCTGGGGACTAGCCAAAAACATTCAGTACTTC. Residues: CAWGLAKNIQYF. Full variable domain (outside the CDR3, taken from reference TRBV30 and TRBJ2-4): SQTIHQWPATLVQPVGSPLSLECTVEGTSNPNLYWYRQAAGRGLQLLFYSVGIGQISSEVPQNLSASRPQDRQFILSSKKLLLSDSGFYLCAWGLAKNIQYFGAGTRLSVL.

This clone occurred a few times. The chain uses TRBV6-6 and TRBJ1-5; 7 bases agree with TRBD1. V was clipped by 2 bases and J by 0 bases; unmatched bases: 4. CDR3 length: 16 amino acids. Germline-derived CDR1 and CDR2 are MNHNY and SVGAGI (reference sequence). The CDR3 loop is CASSYRTGLSNQPQHF. The CDR3 region has the DNA TGTGCCAGCAGTTACCGGACAGGTCTTAGCAATCAGCCCCAGCATTTT.

V and J are TRBV30 and TRBJ2-7; 9 positions match TRBD1. CDR1 and CDR2 (germline): GTSNPN, SVGIG (reference sequence). V trimming: 7 bases; J trimming: 1 base; junction bases outside the gene matches: 5. The CDR3 sequence is 13 residues long. CDR3 nucleotides: TGTGCCTTGGACAGGGGCCCATCCTACGAGCAGTACTTC. Its protein is CALDRGPSYEQYF.

A note on this clone: One junction end disagrees with the germline gene, perhaps due to a read error. The rearrangement uses TRBV19 and TRBJ1-5; D is possibly TRBD1 (5 bases). The CDR3 consists of 13 residues. The germline gives CDR1 LNHDA, CDR2 SQIVND (reference sequence). The CDR3 bases are TGTGCCAGTAGTGGCGACAGCAAACAGCCCCAGCATTTT. Its translation is CASSGDSKQPQHF.

This chain links TRBV2 with TRBJ2-7; 7 bases align to TRBD1. The germline gives CDR1 SNHLY, CDR2 FYNNEI. This CDR3 is 14 amino acids long. After removal of 7 bases from V and 1 base from J, the junction contained 7 bases not matched to a gene. This chain's CDR3 is CASTNRQGSYEQYF. The CDR3 DNA sequence: TGTGCCAGCACCAACCGACAGGGATCCTACGAGCAGTACTTC.

The genes are TRBV30 and TRBJ2-7; 9 nucleotides agree with TRBD1. From germline, CDR1 is GTSNPN and CDR2 SVGIG (reference sequence). The CDR3 is made up of 15 amino acids. J lost 5 bases, V lost 3 bases, and 11 bases had no gene match. CDR3 bases: TGTGCCTGGAGGAAAGCCGGGACAGGGCGAAACGAGCAGTACTTC. The encoded protein is CAWRKAGTGRNEQYF.

Written as DNA, the CDR3 is TGCAGCCTAGAACCCGGGACAGCGGGCTCTGATACGCAGTATTTT. As protein: CSLEPGTAGSDTQYF. This chain uses TRBV29-1 with TRBJ2-3; D perhaps matches TRBD1 (7 bases). Per the germline V gene, CDR1 is SQVTM and CDR2 is ANQGSEA. CDR3 length: 15 amino acids. Trimming left V 8 bases short and J 6 bases short, with 24 bases between.

The CDR3 is CASSYTGYNEQFF. The CDR3 DNA reads as TGCGCCAGCAGCTACACGGGATACAATGAGCAGTTCTTC. The chain uses TRBV5-1 and TRBJ2-1, with a tentative D call TRBD2 (5 bases). This CDR3 has 13 residues. Germline CDR1 and CDR2: SGHRS and YFSETQ. Between the trimmed V and J ends, which lost 3 bases and 4 bases, there was a span of 8 bases.

The table lists this clone with a few counts. This chain connects TRBV18 to TRBJ1-2; D is unclear. V dropped 1 base and J dropped 4 bases, with 10 bases sitting between them. The CDR3 covers 14 residues. Germline-derived CDR1 and CDR2 are KGHSH and LQKENI. CDR3: CASSPQDFSYGYTF. The CDR3 coding sequence is TGTGCCAGCTCACCACAGGACTTTAGCTATGGCTACACCTTC.